Listed here are 26 T cell receptor beta chains from one sample, sequenced in a study of cytomegalovirus exposure and HLA in healthy donors. The PCR was carried out with 60 Vbeta primers and 13 Jbeta primers. Produced via immunoSEQ multiplex PCR; TCRdb's table is partial and in-frame only. The table lists about 98,000 clones, over 75% of them singletons. Material for sequencing was PBMCs. The source is a female donor in good health and CMV-seropositive.

This clone appeared a few times. The V gene is TRBV4-2, the J gene TRBJ2-5; TRBD2 aligns across 10 bases. The DNA matches TRBJ2-7 better at its end, which makes the J call doubtful. The CDR3 extends over 16 amino acids. The germline V gene has CDR1 LGHNA and CDR2 YNFKEQ. The CDR3 loop reads CASSPAGTSESYEQYF. The CDR3 DNA reads as TGTGCCAGCAGCCCAGCCGGGACTAGCGAGAGCTACGAGCAGTACTTC.

With respect to this clone: The junction differs from germline at one of its ends, possibly a read error. The rearrangement links TRBV7-7 to TRBJ2-5; D is possibly TRBD2 (6 bases). The CDR3 is made up of 13 amino acids. Germline V lookup: CDR1 SSHAT, CDR2 FNYEAQ (reference sequence). The CDR3 reads CASSLNKREPQYF. The CDR3 coding sequence is TGTGCTAGCAGCTTGAATAAACGGGAGCCCCAGTACTTC.

This chain connects TRBV7-9 to TRBJ2-5; possibly TRBD2 for D (5 bases). Germline-derived CDR1 and CDR2 are SEHNR and FQNEAQ (reference sequence). The V end lost 1 base, the J end lost 2 bases, and 14 bases lay between the germline ends. The CDR3 is 16 amino acids. The CDR3 sequence: CASSLGVESGQETQYF. CDR3 coding DNA: TGTGCCAGCAGCTTAGGAGTGGAGAGCGGACAAGAGACCCAGTACTTC.

The chain uses TRBV18 and TRBJ2-7, with D perhaps matching TRBD2 (6 bases). The CDR3 runs 16 residues. Trimming took off 6 bases at V and 0 bases at J, with 18 bases between the two ends. Looked up from germline, CDR1 is KGHSH and CDR2 is LQKENI. The CDR3 DNA reads as TGTGCCAGCTCCAGGGCGATCGCGGGGCTCTCCTACGAGCAGTACTTC. Its translation is CASSRAIAGLSYEQYF.

The chain joins TRBV29-1 to TRBJ2-7; weak D call: TRBD1 (6 bases). Trimming stripped 5 bases from V and 2 bases from J, with 13 bases between. The CDR3 has 13 amino acids. The germline gives CDR1 SQVTM, CDR2 ANQGSEA. CDR3 residues: CSVRQTGAYEQYF. The CDR3 coding sequence is TGCAGCGTTCGGCAGACAGGAGCCTACGAGCAGTACTTC.

The chain joins TRBV28 to TRBJ1-2; 7 bases are a match to TRBD1. V lost 7 bases and J lost 7; bases outside the gene matches: 12. This CDR3 has 14 amino acids. Germline V CDR1 and CDR2: MDHEN, SYDVKM. The CDR3 loop reads CASTTQDRKGGYTF. The CDR3 DNA is TGTGCCAGCACCACCCAGGACAGGAAGGGTGGCTACACCTTC.

The V and J genes are TRBV2 and TRBJ1-2, with 7 bases fitting TRBD1. The CDR3 is made up of 13 amino acids. Trimming took 9 bases from V and 7 from J; bases not matched to a gene: 11. Per the germline V gene, CDR1 is SNHLY and CDR2 is FYNNEI. The CDR3 protein is CASSRGLLGGYTF. DNA of the CDR3: TGTGCCAGTTCAAGGGGGCTCTTAGGTGGCTACACCTTC.

The chain employs TRBV10-2 and TRBJ2-3; 7 positions agree with TRBD2. Germline values: CDR1 WSHSY, CDR2 SAAADI. The CDR3 is 18 residues long. Trimming removed 0 bases from V and 0 bases from J; junction bases left unmatched: 9. In DNA form, the CDR3 reads TGCGCCAGCAGTGAGTCGACTCGCGCTAGCGGTAGCACAGATACGCAGTATTTT. Amino acids: CASSESTRASGSTDTQYF.

The chain joins TRBV14 to TRBJ2-7, with 7 bases aligning to TRBD1. V shed 1 base, J shed 0 bases, and the junction held 9 bases outside the gene matches. The CDR3 runs to 17 residues. Germline lookup yields CDR1 SGHDN and CDR2 FVKESK. In DNA, the CDR3 is TGTGCCAGCAGCCAAGCTATACGGGACAGACACTCCTACGAGCAGTACTTC. This encodes CASSQAIRDRHSYEQYF.

This sequence joins TRBV7-6 and TRBJ1-1; TRBD1 might be the D (6 bases). CDR1 is SGHVS, CDR2 FNYEAQ, per germline. The CDR3 runs to 15 residues. Deletions cut 2 bases from V and 1 base from J, with 11 bases between. CDR3 coding DNA: TGTGCCAGCAGCTTATTTCCAGGGGCGAACACTGAAGCTTTCTTT. Translation: CASSLFPGANTEAFF.

The chain has TRBV2 and TRBJ1-5; D may be TRBD1 (5 bases). This CDR3 comprises 15 residues. Trimming left V 9 bases short and J 0 bases short, with 15 bases between. Germline V gene data show CDR1 as SNHLY and CDR2 as FYNNEI. The CDR3 sequence: CASTLDRHSNQPQHF. The CDR3, as DNA: TGTGCCAGTACCCTAGACAGACATAGCAATCAGCCCCAGCATTTT.

The genes are TRBV10-1 and TRBJ1-2; possibly TRBD1 for D (6 bases). Germline V CDR1 and CDR2: WNHNN, SYGVQD (reference sequence). With 6 bases removed from V and 0 bases from J, the gap between germline ends came to 17 bases. The CDR3 is 16 amino acids. The DNA for the CDR3 is TGCGCCAGCAGGGACAGAATGGGAAGGGCTAACTATGGCTACACCTTC. The encoded protein is CASRDRMGRANYGYTF.

J is TRBJ1-5 and V is TRBV2; 10 nucleotides match TRBD1. The CDR3 contains 14 residues. Germline values: CDR1 SNHLY, CDR2 FYNNEI. Trimming at V came to 6 bases and at J to 6 bases, leaving 5 bases not matched to a gene. For the CDR3, the DNA is TGTGCCAGCAGCTATGGGACAGGGGTTCAGCCCCAGCATTTT. This translates into CASSYGTGVQPQHF.

This clone was recorded only once. The V call is TRBV27, the J call TRBJ2-5; 14 nucleotides agree with TRBD2. CDR3 length: 15 residues. The germline CDR1 and CDR2 sequences are MNHEY and SMNVEV (reference sequence). V lost 4 bases, J lost 5 bases, and 3 bases stayed unmatched. Here the CDR3 DNA reads TGTGCCAGCAGTTGGGGACTAGCGGGAGTGGAGACCCAGTACTTC. Translated, it gives CASSWGLAGVETQYF.

The chain links TRBV6-1 to TRBJ2-2; a weak D match, TRBD2 (5 bases). V was pared by 4 bases and J by 6 bases, with 18 bases between. The CDR3 runs to 16 residues. The V gene's germline CDR1 is MNHNS and CDR2 SASEGT. CDR3 DNA sequence: TGTGCCAGCAGTGGACCCCCTACTAGTCGGGCCGGGGAGCTGTTTTTT. This encodes CASSGPPTSRAGELFF.

The V gene is TRBV6-5, the J gene TRBJ2-7, with D possibly TRBD2 on 6 matching bases. Trimming took 0 bases from V and 3 from J, leaving 12 bases between them. In germline, CDR1 is MNHEY, CDR2 SVGAGI. This CDR3 is 15 amino acids long. CDR3 nucleotide sequence: TGTGCCAGCAGTTACTCCCGGACTACTTACTACGAGCAGTACTTC. This gives the protein CASSYSRTTYYEQYF.

The chain uses TRBV7-8 and TRBJ1-5, with D possibly TRBD1 on 6 matching bases. The V gene's germline CDR1 is SGHVS and CDR2 FQNEAQ. Trimming took off 6 bases at V and 2 bases at J, with 17 bases between the two ends. This CDR3 is 16 amino acids long. The DNA of the CDR3 is TGTGCCAGCAGTCAAGATAGGACAGCCGGCAATCAGCCCCAGCATTTT. Encoded protein: CASSQDRTAGNQPQHF.

CDR3 protein: CASTGVGAGLSGNTIYF. For the CDR3, the DNA is TGTGCCAGCACGGGGGTTGGGGCGGGCCTCTCTGGAAACACCATATATTTT. V is TRBV2 and J is TRBJ1-3; TRBD1 might be the D (5 bases). Trimming removed 7 bases from V and 0 bases from J, with 19 bases in between. Germline V gene data show CDR1 as SNHLY and CDR2 as FYNNEI. The CDR3 extends over 17 amino acids.

This chain links TRBV4-2 with TRBJ1-2; TRBD1 matches 7 bases. V trimming: 3 bases; J trimming: 4 bases; junction bases outside the gene matches: 8. Germline V gene data show CDR1 as LGHNA and CDR2 as YNFKEQ. This CDR3 contains 15 residues. The CDR3 protein is CASSQGQSSFYGYTF. In DNA, the CDR3 is TGTGCCAGCAGCCAGGGACAGAGTTCATTCTATGGCTACACCTTC.

This clone has more than one count but fewer than ten. CDR3 amino acids: CAITTGGYGYTF. The CDR3 nucleotides are TGTGCCATCACAACAGGGGGTTATGGCTACACCTTC. The chain has TRBV10-3 and TRBJ1-2; TRBD1 matches 8 bases. J gave up 5 bases and V 7 bases, and 3 bases lay outside the gene matches. CDR1 and CDR2 from the germline V gene are ENHRY and SYGVKD. CDR3 length: 12 residues.

The V and J genes are TRBV5-1 and TRBJ1-1, with D unresolved. Germline V gives CDR1 SGHRS, CDR2 YFSETQ. V dropped 3 bases and J dropped 2 bases, with 11 bases sitting between them. The CDR3 covers 14 residues. CDR3 protein: CASSWRAGNTEAFF. The CDR3 bases are TGCGCCAGCAGCTGGAGGGCAGGAAACACTGAAGCTTTCTTT. Full variable domain (outside the CDR3, taken from reference TRBV5-1 and TRBJ1-1): KAGVTQTPRYLIKTRGQQVTLSCSPISGHRSVSWYQQTPGQGLQFLFEYFSETQRNKGNFPGRFSGRQFSNSRSEMNVSTLELGDSALYLCASSWRAGNTEAFFGQGTRLTVV.

The rearrangement links TRBV7-9 to TRBJ1-2; D is uncertain. Germline V gene data show CDR1 as SEHNR and CDR2 as FQNEAQ (reference sequence). The CDR3 consists of 13 residues. The V end was cut by 4 bases, the J end by 8 bases, with 14 bases between. For the CDR3, the DNA is TGTGCCAGCAGCTCCACTCGGGGTGGAGGCTACACCTTC. It codes for CASSSTRGGGYTF.

The J gene is TRBJ2-5, the V gene TRBV5-1; D might be TRBD1 (5 bases). Deletions cut 1 base from V and 4 bases from J, with 11 bases between. Germline-derived CDR1 and CDR2 are SGHRS and YFSETQ. There are 14 residues in the CDR3. CDR3 sequence reads: CASSLKGRAETQYF. CDR3 coding DNA: TGCGCCAGCAGCTTGAAGGGGCGTGCAGAGACCCAGTACTTC.

The V and J genes are TRBV29-1 and TRBJ2-3, with D possibly matching TRBD1 (6 bases). CDR3 length: 12 amino acids. Looked up from germline, CDR1 is SQVTM and CDR2 is ANQGSEA. The V gene lost 4 bases and the J gene lost 2 bases, with 7 bases spanning the gap. This CDR3 is CSVGQATDTQYF. The CDR3 coding sequence is TGCAGCGTTGGACAGGCCACAGATACGCAGTATTTT.

The chain combines TRBV9 with TRBJ1-1; TRBD1 matches 9 bases. The V gene's germline CDR1 is SGDLS and CDR2 YYNGEE. The CDR3 has 18 amino acids. J was trimmed by 0 bases and V by 2 bases; bases with no gene match: 11. The CDR3 region has the DNA TGTGCCAGCAGCGTTGCCCGGGACAGGGTACCTATGAACACTGAAGCTTTCTTT. Translation: CASSVARDRVPMNTEAFF. The whole variable domain, filled in from reference TRBV9 and TRBJ1-1, reads DSGVTQTPKHLITATGQRVTLRCSPRSGDLSVYWYQQSLDQGLQFLIQYYNGEERAKGNILERFSAQQFPDLHSELNLSSLELGDSALYFCASSVARDRVPMNTEAFFGQGTRLTVV.

A single count supports this clone. This chain joins TRBV2 and TRBJ1-6; a possible D gene is TRBD1 (6 bases). The V end was cut by 5 bases, the J end by 5 bases, with 13 bases between. The CDR3 contains 15 residues. Germline V gives CDR1 SNHLY, CDR2 FYNNEI. The CDR3 nucleotides read TGTGCCAGCAGTAGCCGGGACATAGATAATTCACCCCTCCACTTT. Translation: CASSSRDIDNSPLHF.